This T cell receptor beta chain was captured by sequencing in a study of blood T cells in healthy people across ages. Combining a sample-barcoded 5' primer with a J-beta primer mix, a second PCR ran for about 7 to 11 cycles. TCRdb analysed the 5' RACE reads with MiXCR anew, one entry per CDR3 protein. The sample carries 1.8 million or so distinct CDR3 sequences, about 39% recorded once. Sequenced material: blood. The receptor comes from a human donor in good health.

CDR3 nucleotide sequence: TGTGCCAGCAGCACCCAACCGGGACAGAGCTCTGGGGCCAACGTCCTGACTTTC. Amino acid sequence: CASSTQPGQSSGANVLTF. The chain employs TRBV7-2 and TRBJ2-6; 7 bases align to TRBD1. V gave up 5 bases and J gave up 0 bases; unmatched junction bases: 10. Germline CDR1 SGHTA, CDR2 FQGNSA. CDR3 size: 18 residues.